The source of this TCR beta chain is a study of regulatory T cells in long-lasting Graves disease. Study-level information: Patients newly diagnosed with Graves' had been on antithyroid drugs for under 3 months.

This clonotype was observed a single time. The antigen is not known. Findings of the study overall: With a small sample size, accuracy may have been reduced.

According to the study, TCR beta libraries were built with iRepertoire HTBI primers and CDR3-region Arm-PCR. TCRdb passed the multiplex PCR reads through MiXCR, listing each CDR3 protein once. The repertoire holds roughly 560,000 distinct CDR3 sequences, with 12% as singletons. Time point specified: newly diagnosed GD, antithyroid drugs for less than 3 months. PBMC RNA was the source of the TCR library. The CDR3 contains 12 residues. Trimming shortened V by 2 bases and J by 12 bases, and 10 bases separated the two germline ends. Germline loops: CDR1 LNHNV, CDR2 YYDKDF (reference sequence). The same specimen was also included in a second study, on T cells in Graves' hyperthyroidism and ophthalmopathy.

Here the sequenced sample was peripheral blood mononuclear cells (PBMCs), taken at new diagnosis, from a patient treated with antithyroid drugs. The sequence was obtained from a woman under 40 with Graves disease. The chain joins TRBV15 to TRBJ1-4; no clear D gene. The CDR3 nucleotides read TGTGCCACCAGCAGACCCCCCGGCCAACTGTTTTTT. Translated: CATSRPPGQLFF.